This entry lists 32 T cell receptor beta chains sequenced from one sample in a study of STAT3 mutations in large granular lymphocyte leukemia. Regarding the study as a whole: Every T-cell large granular lymphocyte leukemia patient had at least one immunodominant TCR beta clonotype.

The assay was immunoSEQ multiplex PCR, and TCRdb's table has in-frame clones only and misses some. The repertoire includes 5,600 or so clones, about two thirds of them detected once, and roughly 43% sits in the top ten. Antigens of these TCRs are unknown. The specimen sequenced was PBMCs. These receptors were taken from a human donor with T large granular lymphocyte leukemia. Some clones in this sample may be carry-over from other donors' samples.

This chain connects TRBV6-6 to TRBJ2-3; 7 positions match TRBD1. V lost 0 bases, J lost 1 base, and 1 base stayed unmatched. The CDR3 is 15 residues long. Per germline, CDR1 MNHNY and CDR2 SVGAGI (reference sequence). The chain's CDR3 is CASSYSGTGTDTQYF. The CDR3 DNA sequence: TGTGCCAGCAGTTACTCCGGGACAGGCACAGATACGCAGTATTTT.

The chain joins TRBV18 to TRBJ2-7; TRBD2 matches at 9 bases. V dropped 3 bases and J dropped 7; count of bases not matched to a gene: 7. The V gene's germline CDR1 is KGHSH and CDR2 LQKENI. This CDR3 has 14 residues. CDR3 sequence: CASSPLAGIREQYF. CDR3 nucleotide sequence: TGTGCCAGCTCACCTCTAGCGGGGATCCGGGAGCAGTACTTC. The whole variable domain, filled in from reference TRBV18 and TRBJ2-7, reads NAGVMQNPRHLVRRRGQEARLRCSPMKGHSHVYWYRQLPEEGLKFMVYLQKENIIDESGMPKERFSAEFPKEGPSILRIQQVVRGDSAAYFCASSPLAGIREQYFGPGTRLTVT.

V is TRBV30 and J is TRBJ1-2, with D possibly being TRBD1 (6 bases). CDR3 length: 16 amino acids. Germline assignment: CDR1 GTSNPN and CDR2 SVGIG (reference sequence). V was pared by 1 base and J by 2 bases, with 17 bases between. The CDR3 DNA reads as TGTGCCTGGAGTGATTCGGGACACCCGTCGAACTATGGCTACACCTTC. Its translation: CAWSDSGHPSNYGYTF.

The gene calls are TRBV29-1 and TRBJ2-1; 10 nucleotides line up with TRBD2. Germline V gives CDR1 SQVTM, CDR2 ANQGSEA. V was clipped by 1 base and J by 9 bases; unmatched bases: 3. This CDR3 comprises 13 residues. The CDR3 is CSVEVAGGGEQFF. In nucleotides, the CDR3 is TGCAGCGTTGAAGTAGCGGGGGGTGGTGAGCAGTTCTTC.

V is TRBV6-6 and J is TRBJ2-7, with 7 bases fitting TRBD1. With 7 bases clipped from V and 1 base from J, the junction kept 7 bases outside the gene matches. Germline V gives CDR1 MNHNY, CDR2 SVGAGI (reference sequence). This CDR3 region has 14 residues. The CDR3, as DNA: TGTGCCAGCAAACCCGGGACAGAGTCCTACGAGCAGTACTTC. Amino acid sequence: CASKPGTESYEQYF.

J is TRBJ2-5 and V is TRBV5-1; 10 bases are shared with TRBD1. CDR1 SGHRS and CDR2 YFSETQ come from the germline V gene. This CDR3 has 14 amino acids. The V segment lost 5 bases and the J segment 5 bases; nucleotides outside the gene matches: 6. Here the CDR3 reads CASRVTGGGETQYF. CDR3 sequence (DNA): TGCGCCAGCAGGGTGACAGGGGGCGGTGAGACCCAGTACTTC.

This clone appeared once. This chain uses TRBV7-9 with TRBJ2-5; 9 nucleotides match TRBD1. Germline V gives CDR1 SEHNR, CDR2 FQNEAQ (reference sequence). CDR3 size: 17 residues. V lost 5 bases to trimming and J lost 9 bases; unmatched junction nucleotides: 19. CDR3 in amino acids: CASSRGSLPGQGFAQYF. CDR3 sequence (DNA): TGTGCCAGCAGCCGAGGATCATTACCCGGACAGGGGTTTGCCCAGTACTTC.

The chain joins TRBV4-3 to TRBJ2-5; D gene unclear. CDR1 is LGHNA and CDR2 is YSLEER in the germline V gene. The CDR3 consists of 15 residues. V lost 3 bases, J lost 2 bases, and 13 bases lay in between. CDR3 nucleotides: TGCGCCAGCAGCCAGCAGGTGGCAGTACAAGAGACCCAGTACTTC. This encodes CASSQQVAVQETQYF.

The CDR3 loop reads CASSPSGSGSDEQYF. DNA of the CDR3: TGTGCCAGCAGCCCATCGGGTTCAGGGAGCGACGAGCAGTACTTC. The chain carries TRBV9 and TRBJ2-7; D may be TRBD1 or TRBD2 (5 bases each). Trimming removed 4 bases from V and 5 bases from J, with 19 bases in between. CDR3 size: 15 residues. The germline CDR1 and CDR2 sequences are SGDLS and YYNGEE.

The genes are TRBV5-1 and TRBJ1-1, with D tentatively TRBD1 (5 bases). This CDR3 spans 15 amino acids. CDR1 and CDR2 from the germline V gene are SGHRS and YFSETQ. The V and J ends lost 4 bases and 1 base respectively, with 14 bases between them. The CDR3 nucleotides are TGCGCCAGCAGCGTAACAGGACCCCAGAACACTGAAGCTTTCTTT. Translated: CASSVTGPQNTEAFF.

CDR3 nucleotide sequence: TGTGCCAGCAGTTACAATCCAGGAGCACGGGAAAACATTCAGTACTTC. This sequence encodes CASSYNPGARENIQYF. V usage is TRBV6-6 and J usage is TRBJ2-4; no firm D call. The germline V gene has CDR1 MNHNY and CDR2 SVGAGI (reference sequence). This CDR3 contains 16 residues. V lost 2 bases and J lost 5, with 16 bases in between.

This clone was found a few times. The J gene is TRBJ2-1, the V gene TRBV28; a weak D match, TRBD2 (6 bases). The CDR3 covers 17 residues. The germline V gene has CDR1 MDHEN and CDR2 SYDVKM. Trimming stripped 2 bases from V and 4 bases from J, with 18 bases between. CDR3 nucleotide sequence: TGTGCCAGCAGTTTAAGGGTATCGGGAGCCCTGTACAATGAGCAGTTCTTC. It codes for CASSLRVSGALYNEQFF. The full variable domain, completed using reference TRBV28 and TRBJ2-1, is DVKVTQSSRYLVKRTGEKVFLECVQDMDHENMFWYRQDPGLGLRLIYFSYDVKMKEKGDIPEGYSVSREKKERFSLILESASTNQTSMYLCASSLRVSGALYNEQFFGPGTRLTVL.

In this sample, this clone turned up once. CDR3 protein: CASSLYLGSSGANVLTF. CDR3 nucleotide sequence: TGTGCCAGCAGCTTATATCTAGGGAGCTCTGGGGCCAACGTCCTGACTTTC. V gene TRBV7-9 combines with J gene TRBJ2-6; perhaps TRBD2 as D (5 bases). Germline-derived CDR1 and CDR2 are SEHNR and FQNEAQ (reference sequence). This CDR3 has 17 residues. V shed 2 bases and J shed 0 bases, with 11 bases lying between them.

V and J are TRBV5-8 and TRBJ2-7; the D is unclear. Germline CDR1 and CDR2: SGHTS and YDEGEE. This CDR3 has 10 amino acids. Trimming removed 6 bases at V and 4 bases at J, with 5 bases between. In nucleotides, the CDR3 is TGTGCCAGCACTCGGTACGAGCAGTACTTC. Protein product: CASTRYEQYF.

The chain couples TRBV5-1 to TRBJ2-3; the D is unclear. The CDR3 length is 14 residues. The V gene lost 1 base and the J gene lost 2 bases, with 8 bases spanning the gap. Germline CDR1 and CDR2: SGHRS and YFSETQ. In DNA, the CDR3 is TGCGCCAGCAGCTTGAGGACCACCACAGATACGCAGTATTTT. Residues: CASSLRTTTDTQYF.

This clone was detected once. DNA of the CDR3: TGCGCCAGCAGCAGGGGACAGGCGATTCAAGAGACCCAGTACTTC. Protein product: CASSRGQAIQETQYF. The chain is built from TRBV5-1 and TRBJ2-5; 8 bases are shared with TRBD1. Germline trimming cut 4 bases from V and 2 bases from J; bases unmatched to any gene: 7. Germline assignment: CDR1 SGHRS and CDR2 YFSETQ. The CDR3 runs 15 residues.

The rearrangement links TRBV7-9 to TRBJ1-4; D unresolved. V lost 3 bases and J lost 8, with 13 bases in between. Germline CDR1 SEHNR, CDR2 FQNEAQ (reference sequence). The CDR3 consists of 14 residues. As DNA, the CDR3 is TGTGCCAGCAGCTTTAAGTCTCAGGACGAAAAACTGTTTTTT. Amino acids: CASSFKSQDEKLFF. The full variable domain, completed using reference TRBV7-9 and TRBJ1-4, is DTGVSQNPRHKITKRGQNVTFRCDPISEHNRLYWYRQTLGQGPEFLTYFQNEAQLEKSRLLSDRFSAERPKGSFSTLEIQRTEQGDSAMYLCASSFKSQDEKLFFGSGTQLSVL.

The chain links TRBV18 to TRBJ1-5; D might be TRBD1 (5 bases). Per germline, CDR1 KGHSH and CDR2 LQKENI. The ends were cut back, 3 bases at V and 1 base at J, with 16 bases in the middle. The CDR3 length is 17 residues. CDR3 sequence reads: CASSPQRGRGSNQPQHF. For the CDR3, the DNA is TGTGCCAGCTCACCGCAGCGGGGCCGTGGGAGCAATCAGCCCCAGCATTTT.

This clone was detected only a few times. The chain has TRBV5-5 and TRBJ1-2, with D uncertain. CDR1 is SGHKS and CDR2 is YYEKEE in the germline V gene (reference sequence). This CDR3 has 12 amino acids. Trimming took 1 base from V and 8 from J, leaving 9 bases between them. The DNA of the CDR3 is TGTGCCAGCAGCTTGCCCCCGGACGGCTACACCTTC. Translated, it gives CASSLPPDGYTF.

This chain joins TRBV13 and TRBJ2-7, with a tentative D call TRBD1 (6 bases). Germline assignment: CDR1 PRHDT and CDR2 FYEKMQ (reference sequence). V shed 4 bases and J shed 4 bases, with 23 bases lying between them. CDR3 length: 17 residues. The CDR3 nucleotides are TGTGCCAGCAGCTCCTCACGGGGCGGGCCGAGGGGGTACGAGCAGTACTTC. This translates into CASSSSRGGPRGYEQYF.

As for this clone: Different DNA sequences within this sample yield the same CDR3. The V and J genes are TRBV30 and TRBJ2-5; 10 bases line up with TRBD2. The CDR3 contains 10 residues. Germline V gene sequence: CDR1 GTSNPN, CDR2 SVGIG (reference sequence). CDR3 bases: TGTGCTAGCGGGGGGGAGACCCAGTACTTC. Its translation: CASGGETQYF.

This clone was counted between two and nine times. The genes are TRBV5-6 and TRBJ1-2; weak D call: TRBD1 (6 bases). Trimming cost V 0 bases and J 4 bases, with 16 bases left between them. Germline values: CDR1 SGHDT, CDR2 YYEEEE. The CDR3 is 16 amino acids. The CDR3 region is CASSLDATGKSYGYTF. DNA for the CDR3: TGTGCCAGCAGCTTGGACGCTACAGGGAAATCCTATGGCTACACCTTC.

V usage is TRBV30 and J usage is TRBJ2-7; TRBD1 aligns across 8 bases. Trimming at V came to 4 bases and at J to 0 bases, leaving 5 bases not matched to a gene. Germline CDR1 GTSNPN, CDR2 SVGIG (reference sequence). The CDR3 is made up of 14 amino acids. CDR3 coding DNA: TGTGCCTGGATGGATACAGGGGGCTCCTACGAGCAGTACTTC. Translated: CAWMDTGGSYEQYF.

The V call is TRBV5-1, the J call TRBJ2-7; 12 bases match TRBD2. With 3 bases clipped from V and 2 bases from J, the junction kept 12 bases outside the gene matches. The CDR3 consists of 18 residues. Per the germline V gene, CDR1 is SGHRS and CDR2 is YFSETQ. CDR3 region: CASSSQTSGGFTTYEQYF. CDR3 sequence (DNA): TGCGCCAGCAGCTCTCAGACTAGCGGGGGCTTTACTACCTACGAGCAGTACTTC.

The chain is built from TRBV5-5 and TRBJ2-7, with a tentative D call TRBD1 (5 bases). Germline CDR1 SGHKS, CDR2 YYEKEE (reference sequence). There are 12 residues in the CDR3. Trimming cost V 2 bases and J 6 bases, with 9 bases left between them. In nucleotides, the CDR3 is TGTGCCAGCAGCTTCAGAACAGGCGAGCAGTACTTC. Translation gives CASSFRTGEQYF.

J is TRBJ1-5 and V is TRBV7-9, with 9 bases lining up with TRBD1. The V segment lost 1 base and the J segment 7 bases; nucleotides outside the gene matches: 2. The CDR3 extends over 14 amino acids. Germline V gives CDR1 SEHNR, CDR2 FQNEAQ (reference sequence). The CDR3 reads CASSLGTGEQPQHF. CDR3 nucleotide sequence: TGTGCCAGCAGCTTAGGGACAGGGGAACAGCCCCAGCATTTT.

This clone was observed a single time. The chain has TRBV30 and TRBJ1-1; D is unresolved. The CDR3 consists of 13 residues. The V end was cut by 2 bases, the J end by 1 base, with 8 bases between. Germline CDR1 is GTSNPN and CDR2 is SVGIG (reference sequence). The CDR3 region has the DNA TGTGCCTGGAGTCCGGGAGCGAACACTGAAGCTTTCTTT. Protein product: CAWSPGANTEAFF. Combining the CDR3 with reference TRBV30 and TRBJ1-1 gives the whole variable domain SQTIHQWPATLVQPVGSPLSLECTVEGTSNPNLYWYRQAAGRGLQLLFYSVGIGQISSEVPQNLSASRPQDRQFILSSKKLLLSDSGFYLCAWSPGANTEAFFGQGTRLTVV.

The chain uses TRBV5-5 and TRBJ1-5, with 8 bases identical to TRBD1. The germline CDR1 and CDR2 sequences are SGHKS and YYEKEE (reference sequence). This CDR3 region has 16 residues. The J segment lost 5 bases and the V segment lost 2 bases, leaving 9 bases of the junction unmatched. The CDR3 DNA follows: TGTGCCAGCAGCTTCGGACAGGGAGCGGTCCATCAGCCCCAGCATTTT. It encodes CASSFGQGAVHQPQHF. The whole variable domain, filled in from reference TRBV5-5 and TRBJ1-5, reads DAGVTQSPTHLIKTRGQQVTLRCSPISGHKSVSWYQQVLGQGPQFIFQYYEKEERGRGNFPDRFSARQFPNYSSELNVNALLLGDSALYLCASSFGQGAVHQPQHFGDGTRLSIL.

The chain's CDR3 is CASSPPQEGEQYF. The CDR3 nucleotides read TGTGCCAGCTCACCACCGCAAGAAGGCGAGCAGTACTTC. The chain has TRBV18 and TRBJ2-7; D not certain. CDR3 length: 13 residues. V lost 0 bases to trimming and J lost 6 bases, with 9 bases between them. Germline CDR1 is KGHSH and CDR2 is LQKENI. Filled out from reference TRBV18 and TRBJ2-7, the complete variable domain reads NAGVMQNPRHLVRRRGQEARLRCSPMKGHSHVYWYRQLPEEGLKFMVYLQKENIIDESGMPKERFSAEFPKEGPSILRIQQVVRGDSAAYFCASSPPQEGEQYFGPGTRLTVT.

V gene TRBV7-2 combines with J gene TRBJ2-7; the match to TRBD2 covers 13 bases. Germline trimming cut 5 bases from V and 6 bases from J; bases unmatched to any gene: 7. Germline CDR1 and CDR2: SGHTA and FQGNSA. The CDR3 covers 15 residues. CDR3: CASSPGLAGRGEQYF. DNA of the CDR3: TGTGCCAGCAGCCCGGGACTAGCGGGGAGGGGCGAGCAGTACTTC. The full variable domain, rest sourced from reference TRBV7-2 and TRBJ2-7, is GAGVSQSPSNKVTEKGKDVELRCDPISGHTALYWYRQSLGQGLEFLIYFQGNSAPDKSGLPSDRFSAERTGGSVSTLTIQRTQQEDSAVYLCASSPGLAGRGEQYFGPGTRLTVT.

This chain links TRBV6-5 with TRBJ2-7; TRBD2 matches 7 bases. V was pared by 5 bases and J by 0 bases, with 1 base of the junction left unmatched. The germline V gene encodes CDR1 MNHEY and CDR2 SVGAGI. This CDR3 has 13 residues. CDR3 DNA sequence: TGTGCCAGCAGTCGGACTAGCTCCTACGAGCAGTACTTC. Protein: CASSRTSSYEQYF.

The CDR3 DNA reads TGTGCCACCGATATGTGGGGAGGGCCGGGTGAGCAGTACTTC. As protein: CATDMWGGPGEQYF. This rearrangement joins TRBV15 to TRBJ2-7, with 7 bases aligning to TRBD2. V was pared by 8 bases and J by 7 bases, with 14 bases of the junction left unmatched. Germline lookup yields CDR1 LNHNV and CDR2 YYDKDF (reference sequence). The CDR3 spans 14 residues.